These T cell receptor beta chains were read from a single sample in a study of T-cell reconstitution after alpha-beta-depleted transplantation in children. MiXCR was run by TCRdb on the PCR reads, yielding one entry per CDR3 protein. Among about 420,000 distinct CDR3 sequences listed, about 11% were seen once. Sample: PBMCs from the stem cell graft donor, taken from the stem cell graft. The receptor set was obtained from a human donor who donated a stem cell graft to a child with acute myeloid leukemia. Each CDR3 is given with its conserved first and last residue. Each record gives: D gene, clone size, V gene, J gene, CDR3 DNA, CDR3 protein. D genes are given only for firm matches. Size is omitted from some rows. Given values are once, few, many or a class for expanded clones.

d_gene: .
abundance: many
v_gene: TRBV7-9
j_gene: TRBJ1-1
CDR3nt: TGTGCCAGCAGCCCCACTGGGACTAGTACTGAAGCTTTCTTT
CDR3aa: CASSPTGTSTEAFF

d_gene: .
abundance: few
v_gene: TRBV20-1
j_gene: TRBJ2-1
CDR3nt: TGCAGTGCTAGGGGGGAGAGAGATGAGCAGTTCTTC
CDR3aa: CSARGERDEQFF

d_gene: .
abundance: .
v_gene: TRBV7-3
j_gene: TRBJ2-3
CDR3nt: TGTGCCAGCAGCTTAGGGCGGCAGAGTACAGATACGCAGTATTTT
CDR3aa: CASSLGRQSTDTQYF

d_gene: TRBD2
abundance: few
v_gene: TRBV20-1
j_gene: TRBJ2-1
CDR3nt: TGCAGTGCTAGTTCCGGGCTAGCGGGGGGCGTGGATGAGCAGTTCTTC
CDR3aa: CSASSGLAGGVDEQFF

d_gene: .
abundance: many
v_gene: TRBV29-1
j_gene: TRBJ2-3
CDR3nt: TGCAGCGTTGCCCGGGGGTCTACAGATACGCAGTATTTT
CDR3aa: CSVARGSTDTQYF

d_gene: .
abundance: .
v_gene: TRBV12-3/TRBV12-4
j_gene: TRBJ2-5
CDR3nt: TGTGCCAGCAGTTTTTTGTCTCCTCAAGAGACCCAGTACTTC
CDR3aa: CASSFLSPQETQYF

d_gene: .
abundance: .
v_gene: TRBV7-2
j_gene: TRBJ2-5
CDR3nt: TGTGCCAGCAGACCTACCGGGAGGACAGAGGAGACCCAGTACTTC
CDR3aa: CASRPTGRTEETQYF

d_gene: TRBD1
abundance: few
v_gene: TRBV6-2/TRBV6-3
j_gene: TRBJ1-5
CDR3nt: TGTGCCAGCAGTTACTCAACCGGGACAGGGGATTATCAGCCCCAGCATTTT
CDR3aa: CASSYSTGTGDYQPQHF

d_gene: .
abundance: .
v_gene: TRBV10-2
j_gene: TRBJ2-6
CDR3nt: TGCGCCAGCAGCGGACAGAACTCTGGGGCCAACGTCCTGACTTTC
CDR3aa: CASSGQNSGANVLTF

d_gene: TRBD1
abundance: many
v_gene: TRBV20-1
j_gene: TRBJ1-5
CDR3nt: TGCAGTGCTAGAGGCCGGACAGGGAGCAATCAGCCCCAGCATTTT
CDR3aa: CSARGRTGSNQPQHF

d_gene: TRBD1
abundance: few
v_gene: TRBV7-2
j_gene: TRBJ2-1
CDR3nt: TGTGCCAGCAGCTTGTACTCGATGATAAGACAGGGGCCGGCGCAGTTCTTC
CDR3aa: CASSLYSMIRQGPAQFF

d_gene: .
abundance: many
v_gene: TRBV5-6
j_gene: TRBJ2-2
CDR3nt: TGTGCCAGCAGCTTGGCCCCCGGGGAGCTGTTTTTT
CDR3aa: CASSLAPGELFF

d_gene: .
abundance: .
v_gene: TRBV11-1
j_gene: TRBJ1-1
CDR3nt: TGTGCCAGCCAGACGAACCCCAGGAACACTGAAGCTTTCTTT
CDR3aa: CASQTNPRNTEAFF

d_gene: TRBD1
abundance: .
v_gene: TRBV7-9
j_gene: TRBJ2-2
CDR3nt: TGTGCCAGCAGCTACCGGGACAGGGGATCCGGGGAGCTGTTTTTT
CDR3aa: CASSYRDRGSGELFF

d_gene: .
abundance: few
v_gene: TRBV5-1
j_gene: TRBJ2-5
CDR3nt: TGCGCCAGCAGCTCGACCGGGACAAACCAAGAGACCCAGTACTTC
CDR3aa: CASSSTGTNQETQYF

d_gene: .
abundance: .
v_gene: TRBV7-2
j_gene: TRBJ2-1
CDR3nt: TGTGCCAGCAGCCCTGTCCAGCGGAGGGGATATGAGCAGTTCTTC
CDR3aa: CASSPVQRRGYEQFF

d_gene: .
abundance: few
v_gene: TRBV3-1
j_gene: TRBJ2-3
CDR3nt: TGTGCCAGCAGCCCCCCCATTCCGGGACCACCGCAGTATTTT
CDR3aa: CASSPPIPGPPQYF

d_gene: TRBD2
abundance: .
v_gene: TRBV9
j_gene: TRBJ2-1
CDR3nt: TGTGCCAGCAGCTTAACGGGACTAGCGGGAGGTAATGAGCAGTTCTTC
CDR3aa: CASSLTGLAGGNEQFF

d_gene: .
abundance: few
v_gene: TRBV9
j_gene: TRBJ2-5
CDR3nt: TGTGCCAGCAGCGCGACAGCCGGGGGACAAGAGACCCAGTACTTC
CDR3aa: CASSATAGGQETQYF

d_gene: .
abundance: many
v_gene: TRBV5-5
j_gene: TRBJ2-5
CDR3nt: TGTGCCAGCAGCGCCTGGGGGAACCAAGAGACCCAGTACTTC
CDR3aa: CASSAWGNQETQYF

d_gene: .
abundance: .
v_gene: TRBV7-2
j_gene: TRBJ2-3
CDR3nt: TGTGCCAGCAGCTTGGTGGGGGGACCTACGCAGTATTTT
CDR3aa: CASSLVGGPTQYF

d_gene: .
abundance: .
v_gene: TRBV29-1
j_gene: TRBJ1-1
CDR3nt: TGCAGCGTTGAGGTGGGTCTGAACACTGAAGCTTTCTTT
CDR3aa: CSVEVGLNTEAFF

d_gene: .
abundance: few
v_gene: TRBV12-3/TRBV12-4
j_gene: TRBJ2-3
CDR3nt: TGTGCCAGCAGTAGCGGGTATACGCAGTATTTT
CDR3aa: CASSSGYTQYF

d_gene: .
abundance: few
v_gene: TRBV12-3/TRBV12-4
j_gene: TRBJ2-1
CDR3nt: TGTGCCAGCAGTGGGGACGCAGGACGCTCCTACAATGAGCAGTTCTTC
CDR3aa: CASSGDAGRSYNEQFF

d_gene: .
abundance: few
v_gene: TRBV25-1
j_gene: TRBJ1-1
CDR3nt: TGTGCCAGCAGTGGTCTGGGGGGGTCCGCTTTCTTT
CDR3aa: CASSGLGGSAFF

d_gene: .
abundance: .
v_gene: TRBV28
j_gene: TRBJ2-7
CDR3nt: TGTGCCATGGGCCCCGGGCTGGGTTTCGGCCACGAGCAGTACTTC
CDR3aa: CAMGPGLGFGHEQYF